This TCR beta chain was observed in a study of cytomegalovirus exposure and HLA in healthy donors (dated by TCRdb to 2015 to 2018). With regard to the full study: According to an earlier analysis of around 600 of the donors, about 190 million T cells yielded over 100 million unique TCR beta sequences and approximately 300 Gb of sequence data. An early release covering about 600 HLA-typed donors comprised approximately 290 gigabases of sequencing data and tens of millions of unique TCR sequences. Of the approximately 400 genotyped donors, approximately 80% fell in the genetic ancestry cluster associated with self-reported Caucasian donors. The aim of the study was to test whether cataloging public T cell receptors could identify signatures of past pathogen exposure. The study used immunosequencing to profile the T cell repertoires of 670 or so subjects and linked those repertoires to cytomegalovirus serostatus. In addition to the first cohort of several hundred subjects, a separate validation cohort of approximately 110 different subjects was used. To predict cytomegalovirus infection status, the study brought together high-throughput TCR immunosequencing, statistical association of individual TCRs with disease status, and machine learning. To study patterns of TCR occurrence, a later analysis re-analyzed previously published TCR beta repertoires from 666 donors and added high-resolution HLA genotyping. The later analysis used no new phenotypic data to find candidate immune exposures, relying instead on TCR beta sequences and their occurrence across donors. An earlier analysis of roughly 580 of the donors used high-throughput TCR beta sequencing to judge whether each TCR beta V gene segment behaved as functional or pseudogenic. Donor age, sex, ethnicity and CMV serostatus were compiled together with the repertoire data. Genome-wide SNP genotypes for about 60% of the roughly 670 donors were used in a later genetic analysis, which treated that subset as a discovery cohort. All discovery cohort repertoires had been generated using a single sequencing platform. Both class I and class II loci were covered by HLA typing, at four-digit resolution. The number of typed donors differed by locus: about 629-630 for A, B, C, DRB1 and DQB1; some 500 for DQA1; fewer than 610 for DPA1; and around 450 for DPB1. Because of strong linkage in the cohort, roughly 5 DR-DQ haplotypes were treated as single units for association and clustering. On average, about 200,000 unique TCR beta nucleotide sequences were sequenced per donor among 300 to 500 genotyped donors of the cohort, with roughly 18% of those sequences being non-productive. The study at large found these results: This cohort had only TCR beta chains sequenced, and the lack of alpha or paired-chain data limited which features could be detected. A few of the identified cytomegalovirus-associated TCR beta chains were confirmed in vitro to be specific for cytomegalovirus antigens. In a later analysis, HLA-associated TCR beta chains were found to be more clonally expanded and to have lower generation probabilities than equally common non-associated chains. A later analysis reported that several top co-occurrence clusters appeared linked to parvovirus B19, influenza, CMV and Epstein-Barr virus. In an earlier analysis of some 500 of the donors, most TCR beta V segments appeared in productive rearrangements about 87% or about 30% of the time, broadly matching IMGT annotations. The authors suggested that the approach could potentially be extended to other disease states and immunological phenotypes. Because HLA typing was missing for some donors at each locus, association tests included only the typed subset. A later genetic analysis associated a missense DCLRE1C variant with V-gene and J-gene trimming of TCR beta chains, and an independent cohort replicated the association. According to a later genetic analysis, donors in an Asian-associated ancestry cluster had fewer N-insertions in productive TCRs than the approximately 650-donor mean. A further reported finding was that TCR beta sequences accurately predicted the HLA-A and HLA-B alleles for most subjects in the first cohort. A group of highly shared sequence variants was considered likely to be a technical artifact of the sequencing pipeline. Most TCR sequences were seen in very few donors, while some public TCRs were found in many individuals. Some IMGT-functional V segments, including TRBV6-2 and TRBV6-3, could not be told apart with the 87-base-pair reads, so those segments were excluded. Cytomegalovirus status was reported to be diagnosed by the classifier with high specificity and sensitivity in both the original and validation cohorts. When HLA alleles, especially DR and DQ, strongly co-occurred, attributing TCR associations to individual alleles was difficult. The study listed around 160 TCR beta chains as associated with cytomegalovirus. A later analysis found that TCR association rates varied across HLA loci, with DRB1 alleles showing the most associated TCRs and HLA-C alleles the fewest. At a false discovery rate of 0.05, a later analysis linked 15,000 to 20,000 TCR beta sequences to specific HLA alleles. Because counts were too low, some 17 rarely observed V segments, including chromosome 9 orphons, were excluded from the earlier analysis of about 500 of the donors. For the cohort, immune exposure information was limited to CMV serostatus. According to a later analysis, most CMV-associated TCR beta chains appeared to be HLA-restricted, and the HLA associations seemed to be driven largely by CMV exposure. Linkage disequilibrium might explain the correlated functional status among segregating V segments, but an unknown experimental factor could not be ruled out. Roughly uniform sequencing depth across donors was assumed in presence/absence analyses, although this assumption may not hold.

As concerns this clone: Its antigen specificity is not known. The record has no base qualities; no much larger clone is one base away.

Libraries were prepared through the immunoSEQ multiplex PCR assay. For the multiplex PCR, a mixture combining 60 forward primers for TCR Vbeta segments and 13 reverse primers for TCR Jbeta segments was used. The CDR3 region of rearranged TCR beta genes was amplified from genomic DNA with a multiplex PCR assay. The amplified TCR beta libraries were sequenced on the Illumina HiSeq System as 87-base-pair reads. On the authors' methods: In a later analysis, some 80 million unique TCR beta chains were counted across the roughly 610 repertoires, and around 10 million of these chains were shared by at least two donors. Raw reads were error-corrected and collapsed into unique sequences by a nearest-neighbor algorithm in which closely related sequences were merged to remove PCR and sequencing errors. CDR3 sequences were aligned to IMGT reference sequences to assign V, D and J gene segments. For a sequence to be retained, at least a six-nucleotide match to both a V gene segment and a J gene segment was required. Rearrangements were classified as productive when the CDR3 lacked stop codons and remained in frame with V and J, and all other rearrangements were classified as non-productive. Following IMGT convention, CDR3 was defined as the stretch from the second conserved V-encoded cysteine to the conserved J-encoded phenylalanine. Sequences without an unambiguous match to a single V gene segment were excluded from the earlier analysis of about 600 of the donors. In an earlier analysis of more than 500 of the donors, a V segment was called functional when productive rearrangements were above 56.7%, and segregating when the standard deviation between donors exceeded 5%. A statistical classification framework was developed to diagnose cytomegalovirus status using the catalog of TCR beta chain sequences. A later analysis assigned V and J genes by comparing TCR nucleotide sequences with IMGT/GENE-DB human TR gene sequences. In a later analysis, CDR3 sequences and most-parsimonious VDJ recombination scenarios were assigned using the TCRdist pipeline. In a later analysis, each TCR beta chain was defined by its CDR3 amino acid sequence together with its V-gene family, and reads without a unique V-gene family were excluded. To address suspected cross-contamination and a sequencing artifact, a later analysis removed a few hundred highly shared, low-generation-probability nucleotide sequences. In a later analysis, a clonal expansion index for each public chain was calculated from normalized within-repertoire ranks of inferred template counts. In a later analysis, generation probabilities were computed using a VDJ recombination model fitted to out-of-frame rearrangements, and the results were checked against IGoR. In a later analysis, TCR-TCR, TCR-HLA and TCR-CMV co-occurrence was scored with hypergeometric tests, and a repertoire-size bias correction was applied to TCR pairs. A later analysis estimated false discovery rates by permuting HLA or CMV assignments 20 times. In a later analysis, co-occurring TCRs were grouped using DBSCAN, with TCRdist sequence similarity added in when clustering inside HLA-allele-positive subsets. Repertoires with fewer than 30,000 or more than 120,000 public chains were left out of co-occurrence clustering, as were about 5 repertoires with anomalous nucleotide sharing. As stored in TCRdb, this immuneACCESS dataset retains in-frame rearrangements with V and J assigned. A fraction of the clones does not appear; measured against another copy, unresolved V genes explain less than half of the discrepancy, and the remainder lacks a known reason. Clonal size and the V and J genes are those of that table, whereas D and trimming came from the DNA. In all, the sample holds fewer than 250,000 clones, and around 83% of those were seen once. The ten most abundant clones make up 1.5% to 2% of the sample.

The cohort comprised fewer than 700 healthy bone marrow donors. At the time of sampling, every cohort member was nominally healthy, though immune exposures that went unrecorded were likely present. The donor was CMV seropositive and belonged to the group of 250 to 350 seropositive cohort members. A peripheral blood sample was provided by each donor, and peripheral blood mononuclear cells were used for TCR beta sequencing. The Qiagen DNeasy Blood Extraction Kit was used to extract genomic DNA from the blood cell samples. The V end gives up 5 bases and the J end 5 bases, leaving 8 bases in the junction not matched to a gene. The germline V gene sets CDR1 to MNHEY and CDR2 to SVGAGI. The CDR3 sequence holds 15 residues, the cysteine and phenylalanine included. Just the 45-base CDR3 DNA is kept, in frame starting at base 1.

The sequenced sample was PBMCs. The receptor was derived from a middle-aged man in good health and CMV-seropositive. The V gene is TRBV6-5 and the J gene is TRBJ1-5; the central 8 bases match TRBD1. The DNA reads TGTGCCAGCAGTCCCTCGACAGGGGCTTATCAGCCCCAGCATTTT. This translates into CASSPSTGAYQPQHF.